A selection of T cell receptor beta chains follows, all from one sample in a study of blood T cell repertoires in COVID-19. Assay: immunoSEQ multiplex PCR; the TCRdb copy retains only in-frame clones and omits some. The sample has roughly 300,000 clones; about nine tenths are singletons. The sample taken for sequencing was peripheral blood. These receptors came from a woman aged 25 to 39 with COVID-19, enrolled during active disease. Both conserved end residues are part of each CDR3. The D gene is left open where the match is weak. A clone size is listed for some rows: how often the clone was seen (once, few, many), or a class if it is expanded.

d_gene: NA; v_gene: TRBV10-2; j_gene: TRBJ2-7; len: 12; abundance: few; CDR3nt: TGCGCCAGCAGCGACAGGAAAAACGAGCAGTACTTC; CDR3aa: CASSDRKNEQYF
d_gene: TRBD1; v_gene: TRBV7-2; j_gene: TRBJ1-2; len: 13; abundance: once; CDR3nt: TGTGCCAGCAGCTCCCCGACAGGGAGTGGCTACACCTTC; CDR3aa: CASSSPTGSGYTF
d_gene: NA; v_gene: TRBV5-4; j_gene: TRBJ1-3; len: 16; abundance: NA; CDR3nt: TGTGCCAGCAGCTTCCCGGGACACAGTGGCGGAAACACCATATATTTT; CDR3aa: CASSFPGHSGGNTIYF
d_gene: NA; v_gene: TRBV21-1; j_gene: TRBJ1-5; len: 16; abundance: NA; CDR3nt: TGTGCCAGCAGCAGCTCAGCGGAAATTCGAGGTCAGCCCCAGCATTTT; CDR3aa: CASSSSAEIRGQPQHF
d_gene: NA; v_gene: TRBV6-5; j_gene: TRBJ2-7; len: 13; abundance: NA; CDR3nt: TGTGCCAGCAGGGTTACTATCTCGCGGGAGCAGTACTTC; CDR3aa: CASRVTISREQYF
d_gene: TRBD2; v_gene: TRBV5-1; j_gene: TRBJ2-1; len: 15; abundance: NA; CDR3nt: TGCGCCAGCAGCTTGGTTTCGGGAGGGGTCAATGAGCAGTTCTTC; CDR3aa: CASSLVSGGVNEQFF
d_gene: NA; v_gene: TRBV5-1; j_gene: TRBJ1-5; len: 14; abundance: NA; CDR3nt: TGCGCCAGCAGCTTTATCACAGGGATTCAGCCCCAGCATTTT; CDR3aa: CASSFITGIQPQHF
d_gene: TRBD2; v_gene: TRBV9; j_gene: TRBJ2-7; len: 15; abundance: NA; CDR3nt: TGTGCCAGCAGCGTCGGGACTAGCGGGGGCTACGAGCAGTACTTC; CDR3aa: CASSVGTSGGYEQYF
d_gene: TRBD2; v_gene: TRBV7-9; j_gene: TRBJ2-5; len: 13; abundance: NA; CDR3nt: TGTGCCAGCAGCACTAGCGGGCAAGAGACCCAGTACTTC; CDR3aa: CASSTSGQETQYF
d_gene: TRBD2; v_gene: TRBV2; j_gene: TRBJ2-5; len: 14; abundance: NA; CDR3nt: TGTGCCAGCAGCGGGACTAGCGGGGGGGTGACCCAGTACTTC; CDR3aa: CASSGTSGGVTQYF
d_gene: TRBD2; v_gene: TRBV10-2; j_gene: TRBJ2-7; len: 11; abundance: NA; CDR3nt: TGCGCCAGCTCGCGGGGGTACGAGCAGTACTTC; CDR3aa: CASSRGYEQYF
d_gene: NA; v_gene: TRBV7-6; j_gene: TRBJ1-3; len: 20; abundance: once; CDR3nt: TGTGCCAGCAGCCCATACCCGCCGCCACTCCTCCTTGGCTCTGGAAACACCATATATTTT; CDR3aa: CASSPYPPPLLLGSGNTIYF
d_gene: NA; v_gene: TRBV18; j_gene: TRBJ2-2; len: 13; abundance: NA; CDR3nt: TGTGCCAGCTCACCAACATCCACCGGGGAGCTGTTTTTT; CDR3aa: CASSPTSTGELFF
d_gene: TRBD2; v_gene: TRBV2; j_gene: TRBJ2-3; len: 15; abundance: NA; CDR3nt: TGTGCCAGCGGGGGGAGGGGTCGACTCACAGATACGCAGTATTTT; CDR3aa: CASGGRGRLTDTQYF
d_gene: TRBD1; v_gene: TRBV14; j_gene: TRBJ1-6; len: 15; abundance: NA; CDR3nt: TGTGCCAGCAGCCAGCAGACAGGGCCAAATTCACCCCTCCACTTT; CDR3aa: CASSQQTGPNSPLHF
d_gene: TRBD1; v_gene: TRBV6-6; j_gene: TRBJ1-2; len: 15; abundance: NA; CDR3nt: TGTGCCAGCAGTTACACCCCGACAGGGGTCTATGGCTACACCTTC; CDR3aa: CASSYTPTGVYGYTF
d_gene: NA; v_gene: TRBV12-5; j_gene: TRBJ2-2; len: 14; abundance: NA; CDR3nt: TGTGCTAGTGGGGTTTCAGGGAACACCGGGGAGCTGTTTTTT; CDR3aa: CASGVSGNTGELFF
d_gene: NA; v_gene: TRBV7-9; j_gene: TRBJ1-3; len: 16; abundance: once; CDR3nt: TGTGCCAGCAGCTTACACGGACAAATCTCTGGAAACACCATATATTTT; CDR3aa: CASSLHGQISGNTIYF